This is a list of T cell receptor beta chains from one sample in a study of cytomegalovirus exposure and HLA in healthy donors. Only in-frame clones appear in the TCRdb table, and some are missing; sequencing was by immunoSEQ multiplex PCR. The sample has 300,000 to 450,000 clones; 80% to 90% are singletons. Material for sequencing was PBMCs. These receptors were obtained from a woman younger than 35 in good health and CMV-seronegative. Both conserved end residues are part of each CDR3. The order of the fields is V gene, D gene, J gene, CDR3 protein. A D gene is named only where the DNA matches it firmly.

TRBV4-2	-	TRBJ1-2	CASSQEMVQGHYGFTF
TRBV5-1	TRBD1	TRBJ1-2	CASSLQSGTGGAGYTF
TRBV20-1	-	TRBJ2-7	CSAQQGYEQYF
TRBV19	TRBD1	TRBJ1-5	CASRDSQYQPQHF
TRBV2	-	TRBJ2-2	CASSEHLPSRHTGELFF
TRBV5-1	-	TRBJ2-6	CASSPEGGLKSGANVLTF
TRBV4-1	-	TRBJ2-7	CASSHLVSGISYEQYF
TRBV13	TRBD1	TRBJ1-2	CASSPDRGTNYGYTF
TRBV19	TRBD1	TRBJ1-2	CASTILGQNLFSGYTF
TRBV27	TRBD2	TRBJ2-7	CASSPLSGASSYEQYF
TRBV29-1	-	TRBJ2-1	CSVHKGGFSYNEQFF
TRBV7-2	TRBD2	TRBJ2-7	CASSSSVTSGMFWHF
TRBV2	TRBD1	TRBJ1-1	CASRGQGRNTEAFF
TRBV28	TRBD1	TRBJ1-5	CASSADRVGQPQHF
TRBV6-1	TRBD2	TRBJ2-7	CASSVTSGMREQYF
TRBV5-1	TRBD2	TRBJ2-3	CASSLHGGGPSTDTQYF
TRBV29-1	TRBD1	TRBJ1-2	CSVSLPRGGGYGYTF
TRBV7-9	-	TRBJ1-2	CASSLQGGYGYTF